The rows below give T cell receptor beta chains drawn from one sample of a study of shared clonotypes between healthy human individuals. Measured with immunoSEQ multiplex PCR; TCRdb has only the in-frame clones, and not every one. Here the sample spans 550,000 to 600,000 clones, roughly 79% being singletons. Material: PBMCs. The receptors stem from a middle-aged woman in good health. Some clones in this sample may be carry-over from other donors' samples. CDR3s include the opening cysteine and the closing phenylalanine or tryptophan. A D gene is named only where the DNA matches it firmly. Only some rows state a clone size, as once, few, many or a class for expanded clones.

CDR3 DNA: TGTGCCAGCAGTGACTTGTGGGAGGACCCCACCGGGGAGCTGTTTTTT
CDR3 protein: CASSDLWEDPTGELFF
D gene: NA
V gene: TRBV11-2
clone size: NA
J gene: TRBJ2-2

CDR3 DNA: TGTGCCAGCAGCTTAGGGGGGCCGACTAACTATGGCTACACCTTC
CDR3 protein: CASSLGGPTNYGYTF
D gene: NA
V gene: TRBV5-4
clone size: few
J gene: TRBJ1-2

CDR3 DNA: TGCAGCGTTGGGGGCAGTCAAGAGACCCAGTACTTC
CDR3 protein: CSVGGSQETQYF
D gene: NA
V gene: TRBV29-1
clone size: NA
J gene: TRBJ2-5

CDR3 DNA: TGTGCCAGCATCTCCCCCGGGAACTACGAGCAGTACTTC
CDR3 protein: CASISPGNYEQYF
D gene: NA
V gene: TRBV6-5
clone size: NA
J gene: TRBJ2-7

CDR3 DNA: TGTGCCAGCAGTCCTGAGAGCGGGAGGGACGAGCAGTACTTC
CDR3 protein: CASSPESGRDEQYF
D gene: TRBD2
V gene: TRBV2
clone size: few
J gene: TRBJ2-7

CDR3 DNA: TGCAGCGTTGGTCCCGGGACATTTTTGGGACAGTTCTTC
CDR3 protein: CSVGPGTFLGQFF
D gene: NA
V gene: TRBV29-1
clone size: few
J gene: TRBJ2-1

CDR3 DNA: TGTGCCAGCAGTTTATCCGAGATTTCCTACGAGCAGTACTTC
CDR3 protein: CASSLSEISYEQYF
D gene: NA
V gene: TRBV28
clone size: NA
J gene: TRBJ2-7

CDR3 DNA: TGTGCCAGCAGGGCCGGGACAGGGGCCTACAATGAGCAGTTCTTC
CDR3 protein: CASRAGTGAYNEQFF
D gene: TRBD1
V gene: TRBV6-5
clone size: NA
J gene: TRBJ2-1

CDR3 DNA: TGTGCCAGCAGCTCGACCTTAGCGGGGTCTTACAATGAGCAGTTCTTC
CDR3 protein: CASSSTLAGSYNEQFF
D gene: TRBD2
V gene: TRBV11-3
clone size: NA
J gene: TRBJ2-1

CDR3 DNA: TGTGCCAGCCTGGGAACAGGGCCTTACGAGCAGTACTTC
CDR3 protein: CASLGTGPYEQYF
D gene: NA
V gene: TRBV6-1
clone size: NA
J gene: TRBJ2-7

CDR3 DNA: TGTGCCAGCAGTGAAATCCAAGGGTTGGCGCAGTATTTT
CDR3 protein: CASSEIQGLAQYF
D gene: NA
V gene: TRBV2
clone size: NA
J gene: TRBJ2-3

CDR3 DNA: TGTGCCAGCCGGCTAGCGGGAGGGCGTGAGCAGTACTTC
CDR3 protein: CASRLAGGREQYF
D gene: TRBD2
V gene: TRBV6-5
clone size: NA
J gene: TRBJ2-7

CDR3 DNA: TGTGCCAGCGACGTGGGCACTGAAGCTTTCTTT
CDR3 protein: CASDVGTEAFF
D gene: NA
V gene: TRBV6-5
clone size: few
J gene: TRBJ1-1

CDR3 DNA: TGTGCCTGGAGTGTTGGTGGTGGGGCCAACGTCCTGACTTTC
CDR3 protein: CAWSVGGGANVLTF
D gene: NA
V gene: TRBV30
clone size: once
J gene: TRBJ2-6

CDR3 DNA: TGTGCCAGCAGTTACGGACTAGCAAATGAGCAGTTCTTC
CDR3 protein: CASSYGLANEQFF
D gene: TRBD2
V gene: TRBV6-5
clone size: NA
J gene: TRBJ2-1

CDR3 DNA: TGCGCCAGCAGCCGTCAGGGTCTAGTACTCTCTGGAAACACCATATATTTT
CDR3 protein: CASSRQGLVLSGNTIYF
D gene: NA
V gene: TRBV4-1
clone size: few
J gene: TRBJ1-3